This TCR beta chain was sequenced for a study of blood T cell repertoires in COVID-19. The overall study: Samples came from the United States, Italy and Spain, spanning acute and convalescent COVID-19. PBMCs, B-cell-depleted T cells, or T cells were the source of the cDNA or gDNA that made up the material.

Original processing methods: The authors estimated nucleated cell counts from reference gene primer amplification. The assay was immunoSEQ multiplex PCR, and TCRdb's table has in-frame clones only and misses some. For V, J and clone size, that table is used; D and trimming come from the DNA. Altogether tens of thousands of clones are present, approximately 79% being singletons, with the ten largest covering around a third. With 5 bases clipped from V and 0 bases from J, the junction kept 5 bases outside the gene matches. CDR3 size: 15 residues. Germline values: CDR1 SGHVS, CDR2 FQNEAQ. The sample comprised peripheral blood. V usage is TRBV7-8 and J usage is TRBJ1-1; 8 nucleotides match TRBD1. The TCR was taken from a woman of 80 years or more with acute or convalescent COVID-19. CDR3 in amino acids: CASSLPTGVNTEAFF. Written as DNA, the CDR3 is TGTGCCAGCAGCCTCCCGACAGGGGTGAACACTGAAGCTTTCTTT.